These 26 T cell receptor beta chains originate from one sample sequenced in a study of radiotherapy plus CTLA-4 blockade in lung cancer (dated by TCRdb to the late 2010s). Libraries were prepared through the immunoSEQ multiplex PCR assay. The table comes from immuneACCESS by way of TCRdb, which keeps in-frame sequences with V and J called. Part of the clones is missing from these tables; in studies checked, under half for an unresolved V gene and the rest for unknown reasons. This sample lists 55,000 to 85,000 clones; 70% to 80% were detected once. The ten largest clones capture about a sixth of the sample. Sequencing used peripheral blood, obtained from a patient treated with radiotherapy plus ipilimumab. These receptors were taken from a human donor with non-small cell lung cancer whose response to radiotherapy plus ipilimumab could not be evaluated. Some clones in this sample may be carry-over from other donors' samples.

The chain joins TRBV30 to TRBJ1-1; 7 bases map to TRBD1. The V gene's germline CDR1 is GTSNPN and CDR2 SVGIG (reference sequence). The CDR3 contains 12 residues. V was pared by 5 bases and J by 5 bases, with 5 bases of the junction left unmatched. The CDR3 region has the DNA TGTGCCTGGGACAGGGTTATGACTGAAGCTTTCTTT. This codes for CAWDRVMTEAFF.

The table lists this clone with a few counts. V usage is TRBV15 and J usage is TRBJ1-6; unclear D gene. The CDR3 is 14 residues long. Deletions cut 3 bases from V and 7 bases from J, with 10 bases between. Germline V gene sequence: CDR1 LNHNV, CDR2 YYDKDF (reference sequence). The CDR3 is CATSSYLRNSPLHF. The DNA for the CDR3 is TGTGCCACCAGCAGTTATCTGAGGAATTCACCCCTCCACTTT.

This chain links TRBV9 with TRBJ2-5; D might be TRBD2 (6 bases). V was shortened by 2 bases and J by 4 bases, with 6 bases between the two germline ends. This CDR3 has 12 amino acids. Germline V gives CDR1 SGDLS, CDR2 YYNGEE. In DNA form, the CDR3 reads TGTGCCAGCAGCGTGGGGGGAGAGACCCAGTACTTC. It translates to CASSVGGETQYF.

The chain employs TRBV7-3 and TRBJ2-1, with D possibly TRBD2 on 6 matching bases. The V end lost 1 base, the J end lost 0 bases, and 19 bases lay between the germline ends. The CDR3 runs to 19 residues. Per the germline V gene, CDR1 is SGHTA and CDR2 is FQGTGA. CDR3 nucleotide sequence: TGTGCCAGCAGCTTAAAAACGGAGGGAACCAAACACTCCTACAATGAGCAGTTCTTC. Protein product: CASSLKTEGTKHSYNEQFF.

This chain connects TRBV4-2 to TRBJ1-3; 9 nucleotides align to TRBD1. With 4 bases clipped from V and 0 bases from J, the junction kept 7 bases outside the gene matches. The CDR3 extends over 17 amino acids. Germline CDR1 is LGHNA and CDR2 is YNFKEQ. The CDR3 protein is CASSRSTGGVSGNTIYF. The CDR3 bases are TGTGCCAGCAGCCGTTCGACAGGGGGTGTCTCTGGAAACACCATATATTTT.

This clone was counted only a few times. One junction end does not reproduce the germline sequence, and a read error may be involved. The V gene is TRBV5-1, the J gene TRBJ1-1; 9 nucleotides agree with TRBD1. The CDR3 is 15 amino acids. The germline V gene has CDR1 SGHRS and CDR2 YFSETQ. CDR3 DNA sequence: TGCGCCAGCAGCTTGGACGGACAGGGGAACCCTGAAGCTTTCTTT. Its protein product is CASSLDGQGNPEAFF.

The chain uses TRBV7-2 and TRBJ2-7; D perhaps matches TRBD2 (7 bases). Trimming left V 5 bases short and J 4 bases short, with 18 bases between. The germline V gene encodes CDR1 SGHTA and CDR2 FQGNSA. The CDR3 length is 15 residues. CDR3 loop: CASSQIGGGGYEQYF. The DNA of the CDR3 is TGTGCCAGCAGCCAAATTGGGGGGGGCGGGTACGAGCAGTACTTC.

CDR3 sequence: CASSLGPQGNYGYTF. As DNA, the CDR3 is TGTGCCAGCAGCTTGGGGCCTCAGGGGAACTATGGCTACACCTTC. The rearrangement uses TRBV5-6 and TRBJ1-2; tentatively, D is TRBD1 (6 bases). V lost 0 bases and J lost 2, with 11 bases in between. Germline V gives CDR1 SGHDT, CDR2 YYEEEE. The CDR3 has 15 residues.

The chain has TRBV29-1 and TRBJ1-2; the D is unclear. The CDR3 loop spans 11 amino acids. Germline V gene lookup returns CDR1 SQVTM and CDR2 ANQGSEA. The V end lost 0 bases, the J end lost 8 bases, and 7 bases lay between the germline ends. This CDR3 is CSVEDAGGYTF. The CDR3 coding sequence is TGCAGCGTTGAAGATGCCGGGGGCTACACCTTC.

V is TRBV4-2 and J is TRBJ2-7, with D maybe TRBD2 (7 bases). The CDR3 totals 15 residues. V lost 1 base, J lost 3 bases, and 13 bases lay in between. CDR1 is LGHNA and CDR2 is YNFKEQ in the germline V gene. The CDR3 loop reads CASSQGMGGLYEQYF. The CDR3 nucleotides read TGTGCCAGCAGCCAAGGGATGGGGGGGCTCTACGAGCAGTACTTC.

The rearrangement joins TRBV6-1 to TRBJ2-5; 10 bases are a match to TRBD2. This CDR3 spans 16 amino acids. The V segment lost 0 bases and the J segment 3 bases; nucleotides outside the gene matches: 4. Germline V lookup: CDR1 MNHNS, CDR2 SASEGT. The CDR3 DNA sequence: TGTGCCAGCAGTGAAGCGTGGCTAGCGGGGGAAGAGACCCAGTACTTC. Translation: CASSEAWLAGEETQYF.

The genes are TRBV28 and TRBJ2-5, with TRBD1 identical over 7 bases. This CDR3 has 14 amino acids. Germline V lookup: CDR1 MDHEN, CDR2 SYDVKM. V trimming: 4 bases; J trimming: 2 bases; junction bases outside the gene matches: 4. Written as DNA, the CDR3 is TGTGCCAGCAGTTCCCCGGGACAGCAAGAGACCCAGTACTTC. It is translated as CASSSPGQQETQYF.

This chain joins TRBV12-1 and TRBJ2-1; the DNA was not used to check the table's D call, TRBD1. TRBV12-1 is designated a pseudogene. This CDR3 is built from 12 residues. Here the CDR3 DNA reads TGTGCCAGCAGCTTTGGGGACAGGGGCTTGCTCTTC. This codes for CASSFGDRGLLF.

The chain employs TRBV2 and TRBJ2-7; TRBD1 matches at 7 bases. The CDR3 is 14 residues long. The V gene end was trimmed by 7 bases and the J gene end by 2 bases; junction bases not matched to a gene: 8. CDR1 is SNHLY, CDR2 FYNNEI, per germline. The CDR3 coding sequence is TGTGCCAGCAAGGTCGGACAGGTAGCCTACGAGCAGTACTTC. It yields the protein CASKVGQVAYEQYF.

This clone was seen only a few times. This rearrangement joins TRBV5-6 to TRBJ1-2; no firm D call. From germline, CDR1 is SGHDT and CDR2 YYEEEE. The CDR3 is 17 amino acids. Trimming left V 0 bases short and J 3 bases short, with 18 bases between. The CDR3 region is CASSLESVMEVHYGYTF. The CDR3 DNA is TGTGCCAGCAGCTTGGAGTCGGTGATGGAGGTTCACTATGGCTACACCTTC.

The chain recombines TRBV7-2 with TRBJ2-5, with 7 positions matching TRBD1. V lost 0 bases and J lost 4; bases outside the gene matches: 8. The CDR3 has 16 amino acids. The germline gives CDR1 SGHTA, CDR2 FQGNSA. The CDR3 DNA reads TGTGCCAGCAGCTTAGCGACAGGGTTTTTGGTAGAGACCCAGTACTTC. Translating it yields CASSLATGFLVETQYF. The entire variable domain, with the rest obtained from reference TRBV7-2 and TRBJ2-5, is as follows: GAGVSQSPSNKVTEKGKDVELRCDPISGHTALYWYRQSLGQGLEFLIYFQGNSAPDKSGLPSDRFSAERTGGSVSTLTIQRTQQEDSAVYLCASSLATGFLVETQYFGPGTRLLVL.

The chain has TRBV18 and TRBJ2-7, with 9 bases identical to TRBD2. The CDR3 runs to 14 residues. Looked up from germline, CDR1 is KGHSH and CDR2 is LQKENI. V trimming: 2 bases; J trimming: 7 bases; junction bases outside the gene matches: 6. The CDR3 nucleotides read TGTGCCAGCTCACCAGATAGCGGGGGTAGGGAGCAGTACTTC. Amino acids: CASSPDSGGREQYF.

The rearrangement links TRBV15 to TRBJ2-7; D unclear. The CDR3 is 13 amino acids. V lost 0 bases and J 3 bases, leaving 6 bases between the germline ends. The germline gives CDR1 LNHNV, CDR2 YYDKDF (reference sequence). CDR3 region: CATSRDSGYEQYF. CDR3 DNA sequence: TGTGCCACCAGCAGAGATTCGGGCTACGAGCAGTACTTC.

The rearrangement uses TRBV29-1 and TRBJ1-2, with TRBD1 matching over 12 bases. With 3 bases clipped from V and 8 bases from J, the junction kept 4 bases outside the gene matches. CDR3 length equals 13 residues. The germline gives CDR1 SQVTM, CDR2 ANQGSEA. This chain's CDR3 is CSVEGQGAWGYTF. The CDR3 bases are TGCAGCGTTGAGGGACAGGGGGCCTGGGGCTACACCTTC.

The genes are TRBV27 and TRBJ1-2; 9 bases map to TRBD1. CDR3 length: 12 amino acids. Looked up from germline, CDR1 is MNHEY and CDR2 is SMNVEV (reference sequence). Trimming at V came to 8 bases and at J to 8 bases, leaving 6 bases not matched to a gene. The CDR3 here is CASGSTGGGYTF. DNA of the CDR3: TGTGCCAGCGGTTCGACAGGGGGAGGCTACACCTTC.

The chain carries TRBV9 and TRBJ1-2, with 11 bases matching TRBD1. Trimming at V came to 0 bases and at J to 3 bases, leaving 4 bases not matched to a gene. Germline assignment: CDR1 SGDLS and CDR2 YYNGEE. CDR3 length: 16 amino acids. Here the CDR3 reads CASSVDPGQGDYGYTF. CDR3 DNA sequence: TGTGCCAGCAGCGTAGACCCGGGACAGGGGGACTATGGCTACACCTTC.

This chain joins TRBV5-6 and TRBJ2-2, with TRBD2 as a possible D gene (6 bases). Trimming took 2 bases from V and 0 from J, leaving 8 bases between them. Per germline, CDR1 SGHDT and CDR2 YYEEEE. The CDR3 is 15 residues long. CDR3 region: CASSLGGTNTGELFF. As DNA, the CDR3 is TGTGCCAGCAGCTTAGGAGGGACGAACACCGGGGAGCTGTTTTTT. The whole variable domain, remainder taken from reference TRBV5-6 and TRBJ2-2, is DAGVTQSPTHLIKTRGQQVTLRCSPKSGHDTVSWYQQALGQGPQFIFQYYEEEERQRGNFPDRFSGHQFPNYSSELNVNALLLGDSALYLCASSLGGTNTGELFFGEGSRLTVL.

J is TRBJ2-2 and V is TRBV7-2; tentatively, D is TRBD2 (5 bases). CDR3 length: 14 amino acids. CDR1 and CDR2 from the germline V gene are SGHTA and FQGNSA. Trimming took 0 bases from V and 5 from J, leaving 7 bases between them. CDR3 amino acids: CASSLARGTGELFF. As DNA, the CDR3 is TGTGCCAGCAGCTTAGCCCGGGGAACCGGGGAGCTGTTTTTT.

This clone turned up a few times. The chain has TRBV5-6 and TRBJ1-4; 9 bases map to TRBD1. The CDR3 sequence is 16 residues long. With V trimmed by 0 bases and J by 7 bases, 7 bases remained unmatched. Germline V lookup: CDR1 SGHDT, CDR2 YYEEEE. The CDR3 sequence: CASSLVGDRVSEKLFF. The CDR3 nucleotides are TGTGCCAGCAGCTTGGTCGGGGACAGGGTCTCTGAAAAACTGTTTTTT.

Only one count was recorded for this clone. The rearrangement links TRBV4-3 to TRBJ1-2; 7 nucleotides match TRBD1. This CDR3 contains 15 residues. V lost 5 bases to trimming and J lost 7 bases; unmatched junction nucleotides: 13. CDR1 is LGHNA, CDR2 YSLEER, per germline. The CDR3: CASSWDLQGRSGYTF. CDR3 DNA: TGCGCCAGCAGCTGGGATTTACAGGGGCGGAGTGGCTACACCTTC.

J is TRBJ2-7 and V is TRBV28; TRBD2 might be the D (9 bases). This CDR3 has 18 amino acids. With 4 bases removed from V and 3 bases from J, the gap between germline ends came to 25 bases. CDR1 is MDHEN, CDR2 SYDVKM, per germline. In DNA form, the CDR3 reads TGTGCCAGCAGTTCCGGACAGGGCGGCGGGGGGGGTAACTACGAGCAGTACTTC. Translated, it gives CASSSGQGGGGGNYEQYF.